These 19 T cell receptor beta chains originate from one sample sequenced in a study of cytomegalovirus exposure and HLA in healthy donors. Amplification used 60 Vbeta primers and 13 Jbeta primers. Sequenced by immunoSEQ multiplex PCR; TCRdb stores in-frame clones only, minus some. The sample shows approximately 40,000 clones, approximately 80% of them seen only once. The sample taken for sequencing was PBMCs. These receptors were collected from a woman aged 18 to 35 in good health and CMV-seropositive.

This sequence joins TRBV11-1 and TRBJ2-5; 7 positions agree with TRBD2. This CDR3 has 14 residues. Trimming took 3 bases from V and 7 from J; bases not matched to a gene: 8. In germline, CDR1 is SGHAT, CDR2 FQDESV (reference sequence). The CDR3 sequence: CASSFTSATGTQYF. The CDR3 DNA sequence: TGTGCCAGCAGCTTTACTAGCGCCACGGGGACCCAGTACTTC.

V usage is TRBV28 and J usage is TRBJ2-3, with 9 bases identical to TRBD2. The J segment lost 0 bases and the V segment lost 3 bases, leaving 10 bases of the junction unmatched. Germline lookup yields CDR1 MDHEN and CDR2 SYDVKM. The CDR3 loop spans 18 amino acids. This CDR3 is CASSFELAGSGSTDTQYF. DNA of the CDR3: TGTGCCAGCAGTTTTGAACTAGCGGGCAGTGGAAGCACAGATACGCAGTATTTT.

Only one count was recorded for this clone. The gene calls are TRBV27 and TRBJ1-1; D call uncertain. Germline V CDR1 and CDR2: MNHEY, SMNVEV (reference sequence). The CDR3 runs 12 residues. With 3 bases removed from V and 4 bases from J, the gap between germline ends came to 6 bases. CDR3 sequence: CASSFRGTEAFF. The CDR3 region has the DNA TGTGCCAGCAGTTTCCGGGGCACTGAAGCTTTCTTT.

The chain links TRBV7-9 to TRBJ2-7, with 14 positions matching TRBD2. CDR3 length: 15 amino acids. J was trimmed by 5 bases and V by 5 bases; bases with no gene match: 5. CDR1 SEHNR and CDR2 FQNEAQ come from the germline V gene (reference sequence). CDR3 amino acids: CASSRQTSGRDEQYF. In nucleotides, the CDR3 is TGTGCCAGCAGCCGACAGACTAGCGGGAGGGACGAGCAGTACTTC.

On this clone itself: Sequence at one end of the junction differs from germline and may be a read error. The chain carries TRBV7-9 and TRBJ2-1, with TRBD2 identical over 11 bases. The CDR3 runs to 16 residues. The V gene's germline CDR1 is SEHNR and CDR2 FQNEAQ (reference sequence). The CDR3 DNA follows: TGTTCCAGCAGCCTCATACTAGCGGGAGTCTACAATGAGCAGTTCTTC. Its translation: CSSSLILAGVYNEQFF.

V gene TRBV11-2 combines with J gene TRBJ2-1; 11 positions match TRBD2. V was clipped by 3 bases and J by 9 bases; unmatched bases: 7. The germline V gene has CDR1 SGHAT and CDR2 FQNNGV. This CDR3 region has 15 residues. CDR3 nucleotides: TGTGCCAGCAGCTTCTTAGCGGGGGGGCAAGTTGAGCAGTTCTTC. Protein: CASSFLAGGQVEQFF.

This clone occurred a few times. This chain connects TRBV18 to TRBJ2-3, with TRBD1 matching over 8 bases. Germline V gives CDR1 KGHSH, CDR2 LQKENI. The CDR3 is made up of 17 amino acids. V shed 5 bases, J shed 0 bases, and the junction held 10 bases outside the gene matches. The CDR3 protein is CASSVRQGSSSTDTQYF. In nucleotides, the CDR3 is TGTGCCAGCTCAGTACGACAGGGGTCGTCCAGCACAGATACGCAGTATTTT.

The chain couples TRBV10-1 to TRBJ1-6, with 9 bases fitting TRBD1. The germline V gene encodes CDR1 WNHNN and CDR2 SYGVQD (reference sequence). The trim removed 2 bases at V and 9 bases at J, leaving 11 bases unmatched. This CDR3 region has 17 residues. CDR3 region: CASSELGQGFSGSPLHF. The CDR3 DNA sequence: TGCGCCAGCAGTGAGCTGGGACAGGGTTTTTCGGGTTCACCCCTCCACTTT.

The V gene is TRBV6-5, the J gene TRBJ1-2; 9 bases are a match to TRBD1. This CDR3 spans 14 amino acids. In germline, CDR1 is MNHEY, CDR2 SVGAGI. V shed 8 bases and J 0 bases; nucleotides not matched to a gene: 4. CDR3 sequence reads: CASGGQGANYGYTF. CDR3 coding DNA: TGTGCCAGCGGGGGACAGGGCGCTAACTATGGCTACACCTTC.

This chain uses TRBV7-9 with TRBJ2-4, with TRBD1 identical over 8 bases. V lost 6 bases to trimming and J lost 1 base; unmatched junction nucleotides: 14. CDR3 length equals 18 residues. From germline, CDR1 is SEHNR and CDR2 FQNEAQ (reference sequence). The CDR3 nucleotides are TGTGCCAGCAGGCCACTATCAACTCAGGGGGCGGCCAAAAACATTCAGTACTTC. It specifies CASRPLSTQGAAKNIQYF.

A note on this clone: One end of the junction fails to match germline, which may point to a read error. At the DNA level, this CDR3 is encoded by other sequences in the same sample as well. For the CDR3, the DNA is TGTGCCAGCAGCCGCCAATCTGGGGACTACGACTATGGTTACACCTTC. Its protein product is CASSRQSGDYDYGYTF. The chain couples TRBV4-2 to TRBJ1-2, with D perhaps TRBD1 (5 bases). Germline V lookup: CDR1 LGHNA, CDR2 YNFKEQ. The CDR3 length is 16 residues.

The chain combines TRBV13 with TRBJ2-5; maybe TRBD2 (6 bases). Germline assignment: CDR1 PRHDT and CDR2 FYEKMQ (reference sequence). V was clipped by 4 bases and J by 5 bases, with 14 bases between them. This CDR3 contains 14 residues. This CDR3 reads CASSSRVLAETQYF. Written as DNA, the CDR3 is TGTGCCAGCAGCTCCCGAGTACTAGCCGAGACCCAGTACTTC.

This clone was detected only a few times. J is TRBJ2-7 and V is TRBV6-1; 15 bases line up with TRBD2. Germline V CDR1 and CDR2: MNHNS, SASEGT. The CDR3 spans 15 residues. After removal of 6 bases from V and 4 bases from J, the junction contained 4 bases not matched to a gene. The CDR3, as DNA: TGTGCCAGCAGCGTGGGACTAGCGGGAGGTTACGAGCAGTACTTC. Its protein is CASSVGLAGGYEQYF.

Concerning this clone: The junction and the germline gene differ at one end; a read error may be behind it. The chain uses TRBV11-2 and TRBJ2-5, with 12 nucleotides matching TRBD2. The CDR3 is 12 amino acids. The germline CDR1 and CDR2 sequences are SGHAT and FQNNGV. The CDR3 loop is CASSATSGGRNF. For the CDR3, the DNA is TGTGCCAGCAGCGCCACTAGCGGGGGGAGGAACTTC.

This clone is judged medium-sized. The rearrangement links TRBV4-3 to TRBJ1-1; TRBD1 aligns across 8 bases. Trimming took 0 bases from V and 6 from J; bases not matched to a gene: 9. This CDR3 contains 16 residues. CDR1 and CDR2 (germline): LGHNA, YSLEER. The CDR3 DNA reads TGCGCCAGCAGCCAAGATATTGGACAGGGCTCTGCTGAAGCTTTCTTT. Amino acids: CASSQDIGQGSAEAFF.

The chain has TRBV27 and TRBJ2-7; maybe TRBD2 (6 bases). Trimming removed 5 bases from V and 5 bases from J, with 22 bases in between. Germline V gives CDR1 MNHEY, CDR2 SMNVEV (reference sequence). This CDR3 is built from 16 residues. CDR3 coding DNA: TGTGCCAGCAGTACCTCGCCGGGACTCTTCTATCACGAGCAGTACTTC. Translated, it gives CASSTSPGLFYHEQYF.

The rearrangement joins TRBV19 to TRBJ1-5; TRBD1 aligns across 9 bases. Germline V gene lookup returns CDR1 LNHDA and CDR2 SQIVND (reference sequence). This CDR3 is 15 amino acids long. Unmatched junction bases numbered 4, after V lost 4 bases and J lost 3 bases. CDR3 bases: TGTGCCAGTAGTAACTGGGACAGGGACAATCAGCCCCAGCATTTT. Protein sequence: CASSNWDRDNQPQHF.

The V and J genes are TRBV6-5 and TRBJ1-5, with D tentatively TRBD1 (5 bases). Germline CDR1 reads MNHEY; CDR2 reads SVGAGI. This CDR3 region has 15 residues. Trimming shortened V by 6 bases and J by 1 base, and 13 bases separated the two germline ends. The CDR3 DNA reads as TGTGCCAGCAGGGCCGGAGGGGCCAGCAATCAGCCCCAGCATTTT. Amino acids: CASRAGGASNQPQHF.

The rearrangement links TRBV10-3 to TRBJ2-6; D may be TRBD1 (6 bases). From germline, CDR1 is ENHRY and CDR2 SYGVKD. V gave up 8 bases and J gave up 4 bases, with 21 bases separating them. This CDR3 has 17 residues. This CDR3 is CAISVGSTGWGANVLTF. The CDR3 nucleotides read TGTGCCATCTCCGTCGGTTCTACAGGGTGGGGGGCCAACGTCCTGACTTTC.